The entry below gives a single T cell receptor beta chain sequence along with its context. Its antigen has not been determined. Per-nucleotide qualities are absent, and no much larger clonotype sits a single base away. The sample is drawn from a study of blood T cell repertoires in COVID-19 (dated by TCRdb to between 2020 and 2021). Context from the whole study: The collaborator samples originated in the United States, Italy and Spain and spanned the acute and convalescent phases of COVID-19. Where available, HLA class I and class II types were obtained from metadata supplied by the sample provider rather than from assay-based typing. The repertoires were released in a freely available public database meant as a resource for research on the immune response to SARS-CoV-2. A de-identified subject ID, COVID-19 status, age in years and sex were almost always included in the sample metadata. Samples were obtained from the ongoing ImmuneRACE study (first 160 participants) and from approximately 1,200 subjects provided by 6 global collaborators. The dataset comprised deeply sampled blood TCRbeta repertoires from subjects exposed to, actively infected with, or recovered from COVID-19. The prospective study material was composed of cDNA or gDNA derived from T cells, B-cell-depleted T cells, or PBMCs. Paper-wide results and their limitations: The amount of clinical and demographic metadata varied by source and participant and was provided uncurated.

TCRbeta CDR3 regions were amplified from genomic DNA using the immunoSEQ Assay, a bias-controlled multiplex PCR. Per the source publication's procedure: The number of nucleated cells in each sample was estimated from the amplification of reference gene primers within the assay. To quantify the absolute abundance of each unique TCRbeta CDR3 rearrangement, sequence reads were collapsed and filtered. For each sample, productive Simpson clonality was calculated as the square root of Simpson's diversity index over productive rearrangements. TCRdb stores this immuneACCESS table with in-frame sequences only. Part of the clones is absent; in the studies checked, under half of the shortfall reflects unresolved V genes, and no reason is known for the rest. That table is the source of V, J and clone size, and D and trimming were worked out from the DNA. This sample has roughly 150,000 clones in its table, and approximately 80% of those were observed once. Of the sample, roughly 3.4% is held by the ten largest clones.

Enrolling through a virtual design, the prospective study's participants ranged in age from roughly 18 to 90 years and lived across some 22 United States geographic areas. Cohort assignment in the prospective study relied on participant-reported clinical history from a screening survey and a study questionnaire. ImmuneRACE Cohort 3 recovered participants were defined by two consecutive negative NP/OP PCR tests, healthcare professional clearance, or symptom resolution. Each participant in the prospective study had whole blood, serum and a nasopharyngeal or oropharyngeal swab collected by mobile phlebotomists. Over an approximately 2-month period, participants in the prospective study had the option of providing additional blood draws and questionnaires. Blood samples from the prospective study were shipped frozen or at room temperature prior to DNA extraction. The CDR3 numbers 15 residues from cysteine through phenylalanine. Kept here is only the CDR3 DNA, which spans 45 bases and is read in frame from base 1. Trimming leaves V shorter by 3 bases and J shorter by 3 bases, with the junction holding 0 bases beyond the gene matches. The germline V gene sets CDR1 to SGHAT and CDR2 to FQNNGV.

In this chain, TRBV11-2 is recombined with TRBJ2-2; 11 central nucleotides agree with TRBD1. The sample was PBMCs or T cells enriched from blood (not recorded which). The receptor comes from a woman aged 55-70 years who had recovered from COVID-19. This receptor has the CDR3 CASSLDRGHTGELFF. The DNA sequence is TGTGCCAGCAGCTTGGACAGGGGGCACACCGGGGAGCTGTTTTTT.